Sequencing of this T cell receptor (beta chain) was carried out in a study of T-cell reconstitution after alpha-beta-depleted transplantation in children. Researchers prepared the TCRbeta library using unique molecular identifiers, the study reports. TCRdb ran MiXCR on the PCR reads and lists one entry per CDR3 protein. The sample comprises fewer than 550,000 distinct CDR3 sequences, approximately 11% of which are singletons, and over 4.5% rests with the top ten. The CDR3 loop spans 16 amino acids. Looked up from germline, CDR1 is SGHVS and CDR2 is FQNEAQ. The trim removed 3 bases at V and 5 bases at J, leaving 8 bases unmatched.

The chain couples TRBV7-8 to TRBJ2-1; 9 bases agree with TRBD2. The sequences come from PBMCs from the stem cell graft donor, collected from the stem cell graft. This clonotype originated in a human donor who donated a stem cell graft to a child with acute myeloid leukemia. This chain's CDR3 is CASSFSRLAGHNEQFF. CDR3 sequence (DNA): TGTGCCAGCAGCTTCTCTCGGCTAGCGGGACACAATGAGCAGTTCTTC.